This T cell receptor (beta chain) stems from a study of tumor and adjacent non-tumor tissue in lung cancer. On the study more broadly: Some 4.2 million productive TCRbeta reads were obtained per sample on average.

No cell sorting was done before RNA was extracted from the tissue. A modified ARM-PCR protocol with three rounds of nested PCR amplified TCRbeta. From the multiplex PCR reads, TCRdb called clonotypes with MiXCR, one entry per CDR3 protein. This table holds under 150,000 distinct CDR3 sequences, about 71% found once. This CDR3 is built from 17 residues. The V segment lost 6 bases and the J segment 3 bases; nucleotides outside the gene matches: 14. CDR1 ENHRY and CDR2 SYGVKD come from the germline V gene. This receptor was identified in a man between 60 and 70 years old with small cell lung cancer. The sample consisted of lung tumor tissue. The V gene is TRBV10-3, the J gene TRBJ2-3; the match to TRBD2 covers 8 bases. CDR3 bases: TGTGCCATCAGACCGGGACTAGATCAACCTAATACAGATACGCAGTATTTT. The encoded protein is CAIRPGLDQPNTDTQYF.